The T cell receptor beta chain described here comes from a study of CD8 T cells in ankylosing spondylitis. Germline trimming cut 4 bases from V and 6 bases from J; bases unmatched to any gene: 11. CDR3 length: 15 residues. Germline CDR1 reads DFQATT; CDR2 reads SNEGSKA (reference sequence). This clonotype was seen a few times. The antigen is not known. The study, taken as a whole, reports: Existing reports had already noted some motif variants in reactive arthritis synovial fluid and blood. What seemed typical of ankylosing spondylitis blood was a TCR beta motif built from 7 or 8 highly homologous variants. In ankylosing spondylitis patients, matched synovial fluid reportedly showed significant enrichment of disease-linked clones.

It was by quantitative 5'-RACE with molecular barcodes that TCR beta libraries were made. TCRdb redid the calling of the 5' RACE reads with MiXCR, one entry per CDR3 protein. The sample has roughly 180,000 distinct CDR3 sequences, around a tenth seen once; the top ten hold roughly 15%. The J gene is TRBJ2-1, the V gene TRBV20-1; 8 positions agree with TRBD2. The sequence was collected from a female donor with ankylosing spondylitis or in good health (not recorded which). The sequencing input was blood, either unsorted or a sorted T cell fraction (not recorded which). CDR3 sequence (DNA): TGCAGTGCTACCGAATCGGGACTAGTTGCCAATGAGCAGTTCTTC. Its protein is CSATESGLVANEQFF.